This is a list of T cell receptor beta chains from one sample in a study of T cells in Graves' hyperthyroidism and ophthalmopathy. TCRdb itself ran the multiplex PCR reads through MiXCR, one entry per CDR3 protein. Among about 380,000 distinct CDR3 sequences listed, less than 20% were seen once. Sequenced: blood. The receptors were gathered from a young man with Graves' ophthalmopathy. Each CDR3 is given with its conserved first and last residue. A D gene is named only where the DNA matches it firmly. Clone size is stated in some rows and not others, as once, few, many or a class when expanded.

j_call	d_call	v_call	clone_size	cdr3_nt	cdr3_aa
TRBJ2-1	TRBD2	TRBV18	few	TGTGCCAGCTCCCCGGGACTAGCGGGGGCCAACAATGAGCAGTTCTTC	CASSPGLAGANNEQFF
TRBJ2-2	TRBD1	TRBV7-6	.	TGTGCCAGCAGCCCAGGGACAGGGGGCTCCGGGGAGCTGTTTTTT	CASSPGTGGSGELFF
TRBJ2-7	.	TRBV20-1	many	TGCAGTGCTAGAGGGGTGCCGGGGTCTGTCGACGAGCAGTACTTC	CSARGVPGSVDEQYF
TRBJ2-1	TRBD2	TRBV12-3/TRBV12-4	many	TGTGCCAGCAGTTCGCGGGGGGGCACTTACAATGAGCAGTTCTTC	CASSSRGGTYNEQFF
TRBJ2-5	.	TRBV12-3/TRBV12-4	many	TGTGCCAGCAGCCCCATTGGCCTAGCCCAAGAGACCCAGTACTTC	CASSPIGLAQETQYF
TRBJ2-3	.	TRBV10-3	few	TGTGCCATCAGAACCCCAGATACGCAGTATTTT	CAIRTPDTQYF
TRBJ1-2	.	TRBV5-1	many	TGCGCCAGCAGCTTGCCCTCACCCGGGGTTAACTATGGCTACACCTTC	CASSLPSPGVNYGYTF
TRBJ2-2	.	TRBV24-1	.	TGTGCCACCAGTGATTTCGGGAACACCGGGGAGCTGTTTTTT	CATSDFGNTGELFF
TRBJ1-4	.	TRBV5-1	many	TGCGCCAGCAGCTTGGGGTCTAATGAAAAACTGTTTTTT	CASSLGSNEKLFF
TRBJ2-7	TRBD1	TRBV28	.	TGTGCCAGTCCCCCAGGGACAGGGTCCTACGAGCAGTACTTC	CASPPGTGSYEQYF
TRBJ2-7	.	TRBV2	many	TGTGCCAGCAGTGAGTTCGAGCAGTACTTC	CASSEFEQYF
TRBJ1-5	.	TRBV20-1	few	TGCAGTGCTAGACCCGAAGGGCAGCCCCAGCATTTT	CSARPEGQPQHF
TRBJ1-4	.	TRBV20-1	.	TGCAGTGCCCTCCCAGGAGCCGATAATGAAAAACTGTTTTTT	CSALPGADNEKLFF
TRBJ1-5	.	TRBV6-1	few	TGTGCCAGCAGTGAGTTCCCGCGGGAGGGGAACCAGCCCCAGCATTTT	CASSEFPREGNQPQHF
TRBJ1-5	.	TRBV6-1	many	TGTGCCAGCACCAAGTTCGGGCCTCTTGATAGCAATCAGCCCCAGCATTTT	CASTKFGPLDSNQPQHF
TRBJ2-7	.	TRBV18	few	TGTGCCAGCTCACCACCGGGGGATCGGGACGAGCAGTACTTC	CASSPPGDRDEQYF
TRBJ1-2	.	TRBV5-6	many	TGTGCCAGCAGCTACGGGACTGAAAACTATGGCTACACCTTC	CASSYGTENYGYTF
TRBJ1-5	.	TRBV3-1	many	TGTGCCAGCAGCCAAGCTCTCAATCAGCCCCAGCATTTT	CASSQALNQPQHF
TRBJ2-7	TRBD2	TRBV3-1	many	TGTGCCAGCAGCCAGGGACTAGCGCTCTCCTACGAGCAGTACTTC	CASSQGLALSYEQYF
TRBJ1-1	TRBD1	TRBV20-1	many	TGCAGTGCCCCCAGGGACAGGGGGCCTGAAGCTTTCTTT	CSAPRDRGPEAFF
TRBJ1-3	TRBD1	TRBV5-1	few	TGCGCCAGCAGCTTTGGGACAGGAACCCTGGGAAACACCATATATTTT	CASSFGTGTLGNTIYF
TRBJ1-2	TRBD1	TRBV27	few	TGTGCCAGCAGCCTCCTCCGGACAGGGGGGAACTATGGCTACACCTTC	CASSLLRTGGNYGYTF
TRBJ2-7	.	TRBV7-9	.	TGTGCCAGCAGTCCGGGAAGTAGGAGCTCCTACGAGCAGTACTTC	CASSPGSRSSYEQYF
TRBJ2-3	TRBD1	TRBV7-9	.	TGTGCCAGCAGCTCGACAGGGGGAGATACGCAGTATTTT	CASSSTGGDTQYF
TRBJ2-7	.	TRBV5-1	many	TGCGCCAGCAGCGCCGCAGGGTACGAGCAGTACTTC	CASSAAGYEQYF
TRBJ2-5	TRBD2	TRBV9	.	TGTGCCAGCAGCGTGGGGGCGGGGGGGCTATCAGAGACCCAGTACTTC	CASSVGAGGLSETQYF
TRBJ2-1	TRBD2	TRBV2	many	TGTGCCAGCAGTGAAGACGGCGGGGGGCCAGTAGGCTCCTACAATGAGCAGTTCTTC	CASSEDGGGPVGSYNEQFF
TRBJ2-7	TRBD1	TRBV7-9	many	TGTGCCAGCAGAGGGCAGGGGGTTTACGAGCAGTACTTC	CASRGQGVYEQYF
TRBJ2-1	.	TRBV20-1	few	TGCAGTGCCCCGGCACCGGGGGCTTTGAGGAATGAGCAGTTCTTC	CSAPAPGALRNEQFF
TRBJ1-1	TRBD1	TRBV6-1	many	TGTGCCAGCAGTTGCAGTCCCAGGGGGCATAGTGAAGCTTTCTTT	CASSCSPRGHSEAFF
TRBJ1-4	.	TRBV6-1	few	TGTGCCAGCACCTCGGGGGGAGTTGAAAAACTGTTTTTT	CASTSGGVEKLFF
TRBJ1-3	TRBD1	TRBV12-3/TRBV12-4	.	TGTGCCAGCAGTTTCCGAACACAGGGGACTGGAAACACCATATATTTT	CASSFRTQGTGNTIYF
TRBJ2-3	.	TRBV27	.	TGTGCCAGCAGTTCTCGTACGGGGTTGGGCACAGATACGCAGTATTTT	CASSSRTGLGTDTQYF
TRBJ1-2	.	TRBV7-9	.	TGCGCCAGCAGCTTGGACGGGGCGTTGCATGGCTACACCTTC	CASSLDGALHGYTF
TRBJ2-1	.	TRBV7-2	many	TGTGCCAGCAGCACCGGACCCTACAATGAGCAGTTCTTC	CASSTGPYNEQFF
TRBJ2-7	TRBD2	TRBV6-9	.	TGTGCCAGCAGTTCCCCCGGGGGGAAGAACGAGCAGTACTTC	CASSSPGGKNEQYF
TRBJ2-5	TRBD2	TRBV7-3	many	TGTGCCAGCAGCTACCGCGGGGGGGCGGGAGAGACCCAGTACTTC	CASSYRGGAGETQYF
TRBJ2-2	.	TRBV14	.	TGTGCCAGCAGCCAAGCCATAACCGGGGAGCTGTTTTTT	CASSQAITGELFF
TRBJ2-1	TRBD2	TRBV7-9	.	TGTGCCAGCAGCTTAGGACTCGAGGCTAGCGGGAGTCCCGATGAGCAGTTCTTC	CASSLGLEASGSPDEQFF
TRBJ2-3	.	TRBV7-2	many	TGTGCCAGCAGTCATTTTCCAGGGAGCACAGATACGCAGTATTTT	CASSHFPGSTDTQYF
TRBJ1-6	.	TRBV4-1	few	TGCGCCAGCAGCCAAGTCAATTTACTCGGACAGAGCTCCTATAATTCACCCCTCCACTTT	CASSQVNLLGQSSYNSPLHF
TRBJ1-1	.	TRBV7-3	few	TGTGCCAGCAGCGACGCGGCAGGGAAATCGGCTGAAGCTTTCTTT	CASSDAAGKSAEAFF
TRBJ2-1	.	TRBV20-1	many	TGCAGTGCTAACCCGGGGCTTCGCAATGAGCAGTTCTTC	CSANPGLRNEQFF
TRBJ2-1	.	TRBV7-3	few	TGTGCCAGCAGCTTGAGGGGTCAAGATGAGCAGTTCTTC	CASSLRGQDEQFF
TRBJ1-3	.	TRBV29-1	once	TGCAGCGTTACTTTGTCTGGAAACACCATATATTTT	CSVTLSGNTIYF
TRBJ2-7	.	TRBV29-1	.	TGCAGCGTTGAGTATGGTGGGGTCAATGAGCAGTACTTC	CSVEYGGVNEQYF
TRBJ1-5	.	TRBV19	few	TGTGCCAGTGGGAGGGACCGGCGCAATCAGCCCCAGCATTTT	CASGRDRRNQPQHF
TRBJ2-5	TRBD2	TRBV6-5	.	TGTGCCAGCAGTTACTTCGGTTTCGGGGGGGCAAAGACCCAGTACTTC	CASSYFGFGGAKTQYF
TRBJ2-6	.	TRBV19	few	TGTGCCAGTAGTGCCCGGGACTCTGGGGCCAACGTCCTGACTTTC	CASSARDSGANVLTF
TRBJ1-2	TRBD1	TRBV5-1	.	TGCGCCTCAGGCCTCGGACAGGGTGGACGCTACACCTTC	CASGLGQGGRYTF
TRBJ1-2	.	TRBV7-9	.	TGTGCCAGCAGTCCACTAGGGGGTAGCTATGGCTACACCTTC	CASSPLGGSYGYTF
TRBJ1-1	.	TRBV20-1	.	TGCAGTGGTCGGACAGTAGGCACTGAAGCTTTCTTT	CSGRTVGTEAFF
TRBJ2-3	.	TRBV29-1	many	TGCAGCGAAGGGCGGGGTTCTAGCACAGATACGCAGTATTTT	CSEGRGSSTDTQYF